The 23 T cell receptor beta chains below were found in one sample sequenced in a study of OX40 agonist ivuxolimab in advanced cancers. The repertoire was sequenced with immunoSEQ multiplex PCR; TCRdb's copy has only in-frame clones and lacks some. The table records approximately 81,000 clones, around 85% of them present only once. This specimen was CD4+ or CD8+ T cells sorted from blood, taken in a trial of the OX40 agonist ivuxolimab. The receptors stem from an adult with an advanced solid tumor such as melanoma, head and neck, liver or kidney cancer.

This chain uses TRBV6-6 with TRBJ2-4, with a weak D call TRBD2 (6 bases). This CDR3 comprises 15 residues. V dropped 6 bases and J dropped 7 bases, with 19 bases sitting between them. CDR1 MNHNY and CDR2 SVGAGI come from the germline V gene (reference sequence). This CDR3 is CASRPNPGVANIQYF. The CDR3 coding sequence is TGTGCCAGCAGGCCGAATCCGGGGGTCGCCAACATTCAGTACTTC.

In its sample, this clone was seen once. The junction and the germline gene differ at one end; a read error may be behind it. The chain employs TRBV5-1 and TRBJ2-5; no clear D. The CDR3 length is 15 residues. The germline V gene encodes CDR1 SGHRS and CDR2 YFSETQ. The CDR3, as DNA: TGCGCCAGCAGCCCGGCTCTAGGTCCCCAAGAGGCCCAGTACTTC. Protein: CASSPALGPQEAQYF.

The chain links TRBV6-1 to TRBJ1-2, with a weak D call TRBD1 (5 bases). Germline loops: CDR1 MNHNS, CDR2 SASEGT. V dropped 4 bases and J dropped 5 bases, with 14 bases sitting between them. This CDR3 is built from 14 residues. The CDR3 coding sequence is TGTGCCAGCAGTGCAGGTATCGGGACTTATGGCTACACCTTC. This sequence encodes CASSAGIGTYGYTF.

The J gene is TRBJ2-2, the V gene TRBV6-1, with 8 bases fitting TRBD1. Germline CDR1 and CDR2: MNHNS and SASEGT. The CDR3 covers 16 residues. V was pared by 2 bases and J by 3 bases, with 5 bases of the junction left unmatched. CDR3 bases: TGTGCCAGCAGTGAATACTGGACAGGGTACACCGGGGAGCTGTTTTTT. Protein: CASSEYWTGYTGELFF.

This clone was seen a handful of times. The V and J genes are TRBV4-2 and TRBJ1-6; no clear D gene. Trimming cost V 0 bases and J 12 bases, with 18 bases left between them. Germline CDR1 is LGHNA and CDR2 is YNFKEQ. The CDR3 is 16 residues long. CDR3 in amino acids: CASSQESGQVILPLHF. As DNA, the CDR3 is TGTGCCAGCAGCCAAGAAAGCGGCCAGGTGATACTACCCCTCCACTTT.

The rearrangement uses TRBV7-9 and TRBJ2-7; the match to TRBD2 covers 7 bases. V shed 1 base, J shed 3 bases, and the junction held 3 bases outside the gene matches. Germline V gene data show CDR1 as SEHNR and CDR2 as FQNEAQ (reference sequence). The CDR3 covers 14 residues. The CDR3 nucleotides are TGTGCCAGCAGCTTAGGGCGGGGGAGCTACGAGCAGTACTTC. Translation gives CASSLGRGSYEQYF.

The chain uses TRBV9 and TRBJ2-5, with no clear D. This CDR3 is 12 amino acids long. CDR1 is SGDLS and CDR2 is YYNGEE in the germline V gene. The V and J ends lost 4 bases and 2 bases respectively, with 6 bases between them. For the CDR3, the DNA is TGTGCCAGCAGCCCAAATCAAGAGACCCAGTACTTC. Amino acids: CASSPNQETQYF.

The chain is built from TRBV9 and TRBJ2-7; 11 bases align to TRBD2. Trimming cost V 4 bases and J 1 base; bases outside gene matches: 4. This CDR3 region has 15 residues. CDR1 and CDR2 from the germline V gene are SGDLS and YYNGEE. In DNA form, the CDR3 reads TGTGCCAGCAGCCCAGGGACTAGCGGTTCCTACGAGCAGTACTTC. This encodes CASSPGTSGSYEQYF.

The chain joins TRBV9 to TRBJ2-1; perhaps D is TRBD1 or TRBD2 (7 bases each). The CDR3 has 15 amino acids. Germline lookup yields CDR1 SGDLS and CDR2 YYNGEE. Trimming cost V 0 bases and J 4 bases, with 11 bases left between them. DNA for the CDR3: TGTGCCAGCAGCGTAGGACAGGGACTATACAATGAGCAGTTCTTC. The encoded protein is CASSVGQGLYNEQFF.

This chain joins TRBV9 and TRBJ2-2; maybe TRBD1 (5 bases). CDR3 length: 16 residues. Germline values: CDR1 SGDLS, CDR2 YYNGEE. Trimming cost V 0 bases and J 6 bases, with 15 bases left between them. DNA of the CDR3: TGTGCCAGCAGCGTAGGCCCTCCGCAGGGTCCCGGGGAGCTGTTTTTT. Residues: CASSVGPPQGPGELFF.

The chain couples TRBV7-3 to TRBJ2-7; weak D call: TRBD1 (5 bases). The CDR3 is 15 amino acids. The germline gives CDR1 SGHTA, CDR2 FQGTGA. The ends were cut back, 5 bases at V and 4 bases at J, with 18 bases in the middle. In nucleotides, the CDR3 is TGTGCCAGCAGCCCTTCCAGGGTTTTACGGTACGAGCAGTACTTC. Translation: CASSPSRVLRYEQYF.

This clone occurred once. CDR3 coding DNA: TGCGCCAGCAGCCCCATAGGGGGTGAAGGCAATCAGCCCCAGCATTTT. This encodes CASSPIGGEGNQPQHF. The chain employs TRBV4-1 and TRBJ1-5, with a tentative D call TRBD1 (6 bases). V was trimmed by 4 bases and J by 2 bases, leaving 15 bases between them. Per germline, CDR1 MGHRA and CDR2 YSYEKL. The CDR3 contains 16 residues.

The chain has TRBV6-1 and TRBJ1-5; D possibly corresponds to TRBD1 (5 bases). Germline V gives CDR1 MNHNS, CDR2 SASEGT. The CDR3 runs to 12 residues. V was shortened by 8 bases and J by 6 bases, with 11 bases between the two germline ends. The CDR3 sequence: CASAGSGQPQHF. The DNA of the CDR3 is TGTGCCAGCGCAGGGTCAGGTCAGCCCCAGCATTTT.

CDR3 DNA: TGCGCCAGCAAACCCGGGGGGGGAAGCGACACTGAAGCTTTCTTT. This codes for CASKPGGGSDTEAFF. This rearrangement joins TRBV10-1 to TRBJ1-1; weak D call: TRBD1 (5 bases). Germline V lookup: CDR1 WNHNN, CDR2 SYGVQD (reference sequence). CDR3 size: 15 residues. Trimming left V 7 bases short and J 3 bases short, with 18 bases between.

This clone has only a few counts. The rearrangement links TRBV6-6 to TRBJ1-3; D not resolved. CDR3 length equals 15 residues. Trimming removed 4 bases from V and 0 bases from J, with 10 bases in between. Germline CDR1 and CDR2: MNHNY and SVGAGI (reference sequence). The CDR3, as DNA: TGTGCCAGCAGTTCCATCGCCTTCTCTGGAAACACCATATATTTT. It translates to CASSSIAFSGNTIYF.

The chain carries TRBV9 and TRBJ2-7; a weak D match, TRBD1 (6 bases). CDR3 length: 15 residues. Trimming removed 2 bases at V and 2 bases at J, with 14 bases between. CDR1 and CDR2 (germline): SGDLS, YYNGEE. CDR3 protein: CASSVYGTYTYEQYF. The DNA of the CDR3 is TGTGCCAGCAGCGTTTATGGGACATACACCTACGAGCAGTACTTC.

This chain connects TRBV7-8 to TRBJ2-1; D is uncertain. Trimming pared 1 base from V and 2 bases from J, leaving 6 bases between. This CDR3 is 14 amino acids long. Germline CDR1 reads SGHVS; CDR2 reads FQNEAQ. The CDR3 nucleotides are TGTGCCAGCAGCTTAGTGGGCACCTACAATGAGCAGTTCTTC. Its translation is CASSLVGTYNEQFF. The full variable domain, with the rest looked up from reference TRBV7-8 and TRBJ2-1, is GAGVSQSPRYKVAKRGQDVALRCDPISGHVSLFWYQQALGQGPEFLTYFQNEAQLDKSGLPSDRFFAERPEGSVSTLKIQRTQQEDSAVYLCASSLVGTYNEQFFGPGTRLTVL.

The chain links TRBV30 to TRBJ1-2, with a tentative D call TRBD1 (5 bases). V lost 2 bases and J lost 0, with 16 bases in between. The germline V gene encodes CDR1 GTSNPN and CDR2 SVGIG (reference sequence). The CDR3 contains 16 residues. The CDR3 DNA is TGTGCCTGGAGTCCGCCTGGGGGGAACCCTAACTATGGCTACACCTTC. It translates to CAWSPPGGNPNYGYTF.

The DNA for the CDR3 is TGCGCCAGCAGTGTTCCAGGGGAATATGGCTACACCTTC. Translation: CASSVPGEYGYTF. V usage is TRBV10-2 and J usage is TRBJ1-2; maybe TRBD1 (6 bases). The CDR3 covers 13 residues. The V gene lost 4 bases and the J gene lost 5 bases, with 11 bases spanning the gap. The germline CDR1 and CDR2 sequences are WSHSY and SAAADI.

This clone has a handful of counts. V usage is TRBV10-3 and J usage is TRBJ1-2, with TRBD1 identical over 8 bases. The junction had 6 bases not matched to a gene; V was cut back by 6 bases and J by 3 bases. This CDR3 comprises 14 residues. The V gene's germline CDR1 is ENHRY and CDR2 SYGVKD. CDR3 coding DNA: TGTGCCATCAGCCCGGGACAGGAATACTATGGCTACACCTTC. It codes for CAISPGQEYYGYTF.

This clone is a singleton in its sample. One end of the junction varies from germline; a read error may be responsible. The chain carries TRBV6-6 and TRBJ1-2, with 10 bases fitting TRBD1. The CDR3 consists of 11 residues. Germline CDR1 MNHNY, CDR2 SVGAGI (reference sequence). CDR3 in amino acids: CASRLTGGEHF. CDR3 nucleotides: TGTGCCAGCAGATTGACAGGGGGCGAACACTTC.

The gene calls are TRBV6-5 and TRBJ1-5; maybe TRBD1 (6 bases). V lost 6 bases and J 4 bases, leaving 13 bases between the germline ends. Looked up from germline, CDR1 is MNHEY and CDR2 is SVGAGI. This CDR3 is 14 amino acids long. The CDR3 DNA sequence: TGTGCCAGCAGCCGCACAGGGCTAAATCAGCCCCAGCATTTT. It translates to CASSRTGLNQPQHF.

The chain is built from TRBV7-1 and TRBJ2-7; 8 bases agree with TRBD2. TRBV7-1 carries the ORF label, with uncertain function. The CDR3 extends over 15 amino acids. The trim removed 4 bases at V and 4 bases at J, leaving 9 bases unmatched. CDR3 sequence: CASSLAGSSNYEQYF. The CDR3 nucleotides read TGTGCCAGCAGCTTAGCGGGATCCTCGAATTACGAGCAGTACTTC.